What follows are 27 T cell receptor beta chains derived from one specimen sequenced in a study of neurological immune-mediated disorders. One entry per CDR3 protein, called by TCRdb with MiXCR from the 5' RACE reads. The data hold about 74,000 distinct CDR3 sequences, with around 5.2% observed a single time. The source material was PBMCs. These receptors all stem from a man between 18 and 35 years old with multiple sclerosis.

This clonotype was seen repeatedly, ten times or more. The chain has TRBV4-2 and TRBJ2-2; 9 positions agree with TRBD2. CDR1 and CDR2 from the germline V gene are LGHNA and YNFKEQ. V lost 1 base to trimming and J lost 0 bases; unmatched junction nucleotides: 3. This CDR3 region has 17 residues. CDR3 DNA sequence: TGTGCCAGCAGCCAAGTAAGCGGGGGGCCGAACACCGGGGAGCTGTTTTTT. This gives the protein CASSQVSGGPNTGELFF.

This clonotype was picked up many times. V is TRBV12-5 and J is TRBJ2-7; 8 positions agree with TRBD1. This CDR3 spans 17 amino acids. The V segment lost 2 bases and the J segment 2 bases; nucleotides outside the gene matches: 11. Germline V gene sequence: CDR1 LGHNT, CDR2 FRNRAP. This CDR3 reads CASGLTLWGQVPYEQYF. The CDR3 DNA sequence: TGTGCTAGTGGTTTGACCCTCTGGGGACAGGTCCCCTACGAGCAGTACTTC.

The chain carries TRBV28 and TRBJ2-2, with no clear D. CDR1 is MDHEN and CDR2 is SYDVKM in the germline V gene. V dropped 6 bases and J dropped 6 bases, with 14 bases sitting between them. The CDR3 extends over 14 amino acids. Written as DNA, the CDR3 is TGTGCCAGCAGCCACCCTCTGGGGTCCGGGGAGCTGTTTTTT. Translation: CASSHPLGSGELFF.

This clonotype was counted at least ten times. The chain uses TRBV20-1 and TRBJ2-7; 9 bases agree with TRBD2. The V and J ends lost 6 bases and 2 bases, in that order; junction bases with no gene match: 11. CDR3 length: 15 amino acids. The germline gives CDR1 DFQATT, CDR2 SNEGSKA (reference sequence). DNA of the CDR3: TGCAGTGCCCCGGACGGGCGGGAGGGCCCCTACGAGCAGTACTTC. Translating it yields CSAPDGREGPYEQYF.

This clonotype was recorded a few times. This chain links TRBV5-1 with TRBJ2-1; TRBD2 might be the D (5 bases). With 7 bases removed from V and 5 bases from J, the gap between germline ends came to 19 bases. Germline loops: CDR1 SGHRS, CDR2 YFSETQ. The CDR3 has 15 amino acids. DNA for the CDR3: TGCGCCAGCGGCGGGTTGGGGTCGTTCGACAATGAGCAGTTCTTC. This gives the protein CASGGLGSFDNEQFF. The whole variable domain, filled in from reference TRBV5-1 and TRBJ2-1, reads KAGVTQTPRYLIKTRGQQVTLSCSPISGHRSVSWYQQTPGQGLQFLFEYFSETQRNKGNFPGRFSGRQFSNSRSEMNVSTLELGDSALYLCASGGLGSFDNEQFFGPGTRLTVL.

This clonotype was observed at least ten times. CDR3 bases: TGCAGTGCTAGACTAGCGGGGGGGACGAATGAGCAGTTCTTC. It translates to CSARLAGGTNEQFF. The chain employs TRBV20-1 and TRBJ2-1; 12 bases are a match to TRBD2. J was trimmed by 7 bases and V by 2 bases; bases with no gene match: 3. The CDR3 spans 14 residues. Germline CDR1 is DFQATT and CDR2 is SNEGSKA (reference sequence).

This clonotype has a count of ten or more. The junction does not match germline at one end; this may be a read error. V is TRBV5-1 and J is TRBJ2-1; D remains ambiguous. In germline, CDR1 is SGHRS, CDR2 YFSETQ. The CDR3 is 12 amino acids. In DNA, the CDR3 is TGCGCCAGCAGCCTCCAGTCCAATGCGCAGTTCTTC. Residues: CASSLQSNAQFF. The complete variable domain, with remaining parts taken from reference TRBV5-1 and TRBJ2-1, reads KAGVTQTPRYLIKTRGQQVTLSCSPISGHRSVSWYQQTPGQGLQFLFEYFSETQRNKGNFPGRFSGRQFSNSRSEMNVSTLELGDSALYLCASSLQSNAQFFGPGTRLTVL.

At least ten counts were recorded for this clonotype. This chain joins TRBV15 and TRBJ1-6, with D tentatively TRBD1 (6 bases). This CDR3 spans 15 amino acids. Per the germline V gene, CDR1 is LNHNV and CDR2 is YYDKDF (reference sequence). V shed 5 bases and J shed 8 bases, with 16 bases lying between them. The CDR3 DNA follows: TGTGCCACCAGCCCTGAAAGGGGGGGATATTCACCCCTCCACTTT. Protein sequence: CATSPERGGYSPLHF.

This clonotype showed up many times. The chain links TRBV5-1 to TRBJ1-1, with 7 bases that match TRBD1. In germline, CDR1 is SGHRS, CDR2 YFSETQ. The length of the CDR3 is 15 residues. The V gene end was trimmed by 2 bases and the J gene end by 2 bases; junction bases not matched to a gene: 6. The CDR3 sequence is CASSLAGTANTEAFF. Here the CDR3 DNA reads TGCGCCAGCAGCTTAGCCGGGACAGCCAACACTGAAGCTTTCTTT.

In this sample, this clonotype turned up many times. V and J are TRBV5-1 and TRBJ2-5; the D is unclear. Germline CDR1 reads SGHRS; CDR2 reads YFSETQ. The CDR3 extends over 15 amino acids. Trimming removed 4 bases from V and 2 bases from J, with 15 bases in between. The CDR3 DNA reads TGCGCCAGCAGCCTCACGTCCATATCACAAGAGACCCAGTACTTC. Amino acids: CASSLTSISQETQYF.

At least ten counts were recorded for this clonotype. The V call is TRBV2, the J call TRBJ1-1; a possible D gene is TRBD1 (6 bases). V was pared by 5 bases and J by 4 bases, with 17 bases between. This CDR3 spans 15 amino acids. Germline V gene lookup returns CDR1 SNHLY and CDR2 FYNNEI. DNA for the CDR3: TGTGCCAGCAGTCGGGAGGTGGGGGGCTTCACTGAAGCTTTCTTT. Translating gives CASSREVGGFTEAFF.

CDR3 loop: CASSLTNRGAQYF. CDR3 sequence (DNA): TGTGCCAGCAGTTTAACGAACAGGGGGGCGCAGTACTTC. The rearrangement joins TRBV12-3 or TRBV12-4 to TRBJ2-7; 8 nucleotides line up with TRBD1. V lost 2 bases to trimming and J lost 9 bases; unmatched junction nucleotides: 6. This CDR3 has 13 amino acids.

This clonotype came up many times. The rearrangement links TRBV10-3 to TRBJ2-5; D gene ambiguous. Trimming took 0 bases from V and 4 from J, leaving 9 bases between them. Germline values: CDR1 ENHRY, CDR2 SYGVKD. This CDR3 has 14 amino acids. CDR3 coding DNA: TGTGCCATCAGTGAGTCGGGTTCTGGAGAGACCCAGTACTTC. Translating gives CAISESGSGETQYF.

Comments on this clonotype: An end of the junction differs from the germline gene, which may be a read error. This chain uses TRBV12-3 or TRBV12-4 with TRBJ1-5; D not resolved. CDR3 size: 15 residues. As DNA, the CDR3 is TGTGCCAGCAGGAGTGACTCAGAATGGAATCAGCCCCAGAATTTT. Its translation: CASRSDSEWNQPQNF.

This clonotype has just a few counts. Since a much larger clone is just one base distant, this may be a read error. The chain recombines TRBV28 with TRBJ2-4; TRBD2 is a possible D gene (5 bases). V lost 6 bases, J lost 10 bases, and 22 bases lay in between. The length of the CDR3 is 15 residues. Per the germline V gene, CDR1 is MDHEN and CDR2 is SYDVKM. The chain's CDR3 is CASRDTSLAGEIQYF. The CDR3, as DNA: TGTGCCAGCAGGGATACAAGCTTAGCCGGGGAAATTCAGTACTTC.

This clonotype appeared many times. CDR3 amino acids: CASSRTSASTDTQYF. The CDR3 nucleotides read TGTGCCAGCAGCCGGACTAGCGCTAGCACAGATACGCAGTATTTT. The chain combines TRBV7-6 with TRBJ2-3; TRBD2 aligns across 9 bases. From germline, CDR1 is SGHVS and CDR2 FNYEAQ. V lost 5 bases to trimming and J lost 0 bases; unmatched junction nucleotides: 3. The CDR3 runs to 15 residues.

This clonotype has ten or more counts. The CDR3 DNA sequence: TGCAGTGCTCCGAAAGGAGGGCGGGAGCAGTACTTC. Amino acid sequence: CSAPKGGREQYF. The chain links TRBV20-1 to TRBJ2-7, with TRBD2 as a possible D gene (6 bases). The V end was cut by 5 bases, the J end by 7 bases, with 15 bases between. The length of the CDR3 is 12 residues. Germline CDR1 is DFQATT and CDR2 is SNEGSKA (reference sequence).

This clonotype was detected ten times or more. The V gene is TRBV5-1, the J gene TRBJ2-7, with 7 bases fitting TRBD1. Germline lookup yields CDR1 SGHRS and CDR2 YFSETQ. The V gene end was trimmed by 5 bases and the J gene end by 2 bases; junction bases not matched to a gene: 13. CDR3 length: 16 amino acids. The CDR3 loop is CASRPVYRGRTYEQYF. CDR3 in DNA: TGCGCCAGCAGGCCTGTATACAGGGGCAGAACCTACGAGCAGTACTTC.

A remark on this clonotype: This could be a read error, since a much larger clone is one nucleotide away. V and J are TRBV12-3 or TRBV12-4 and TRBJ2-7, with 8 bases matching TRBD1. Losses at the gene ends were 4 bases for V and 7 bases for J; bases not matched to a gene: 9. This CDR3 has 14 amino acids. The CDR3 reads CASSYRQGAKEQYF. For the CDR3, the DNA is TGTGCCAGCAGTTACAGGCAGGGGGCTAAAGAGCAGTACTTC.

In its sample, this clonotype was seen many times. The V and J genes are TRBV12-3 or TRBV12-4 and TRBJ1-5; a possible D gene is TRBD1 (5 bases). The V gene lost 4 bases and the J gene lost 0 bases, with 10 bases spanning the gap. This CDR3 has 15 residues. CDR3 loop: CASSSQGFSNQPQHF. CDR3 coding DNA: TGTGCCAGCAGTTCCCAGGGTTTTAGCAATCAGCCCCAGCATTTT.

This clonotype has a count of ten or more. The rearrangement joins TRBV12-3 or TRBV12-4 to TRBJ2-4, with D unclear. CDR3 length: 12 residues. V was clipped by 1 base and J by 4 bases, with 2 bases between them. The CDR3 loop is CASSLEKNIQYF. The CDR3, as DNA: TGTGCCAGCAGTTTAGAGAAAAACATTCAGTACTTC.

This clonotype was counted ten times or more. CDR3 in amino acids: CATSEGTGAFSGNTIYF. CDR3 DNA: TGTGCCACCAGCGAAGGGACAGGCGCCTTCTCTGGAAACACCATATATTTT. The V and J genes are TRBV15 and TRBJ1-3; the match to TRBD1 covers 8 bases. V was pared by 5 bases and J by 0 bases, with 9 bases of the junction left unmatched. Germline CDR1 is LNHNV and CDR2 is YYDKDF (reference sequence). The CDR3 has 17 amino acids.

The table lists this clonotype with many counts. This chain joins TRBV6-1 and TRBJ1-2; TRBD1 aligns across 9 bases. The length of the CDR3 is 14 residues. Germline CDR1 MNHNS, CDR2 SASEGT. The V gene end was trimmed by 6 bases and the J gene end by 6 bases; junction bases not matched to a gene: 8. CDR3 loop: CASSQNRGLDGYTF. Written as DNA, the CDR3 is TGTGCCAGCAGCCAGAACAGGGGGCTGGATGGCTACACCTTC.

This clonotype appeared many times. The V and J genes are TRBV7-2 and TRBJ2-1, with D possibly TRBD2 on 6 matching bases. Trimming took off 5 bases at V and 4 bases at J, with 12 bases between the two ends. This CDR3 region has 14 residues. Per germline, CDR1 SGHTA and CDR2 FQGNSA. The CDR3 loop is CASSRGTIYNEQFF. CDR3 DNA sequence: TGTGCCAGCAGCCGCGGGACGATATACAATGAGCAGTTCTTC.

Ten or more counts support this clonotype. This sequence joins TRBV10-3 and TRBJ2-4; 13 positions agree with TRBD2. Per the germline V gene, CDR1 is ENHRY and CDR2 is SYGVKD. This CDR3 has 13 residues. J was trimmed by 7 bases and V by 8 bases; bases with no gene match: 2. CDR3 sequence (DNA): TGTGCCATCTCGACTAGCGGGGGGAACATTCAGTACTTC. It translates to CAISTSGGNIQYF.

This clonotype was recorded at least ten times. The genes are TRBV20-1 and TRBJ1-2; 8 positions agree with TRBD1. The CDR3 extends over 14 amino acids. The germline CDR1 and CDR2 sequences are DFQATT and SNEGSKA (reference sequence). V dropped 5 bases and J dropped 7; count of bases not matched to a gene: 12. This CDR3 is CSAFARSGGGGYTF. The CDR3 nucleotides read TGCAGTGCTTTCGCTAGATCAGGGGGCGGTGGCTACACCTTC.

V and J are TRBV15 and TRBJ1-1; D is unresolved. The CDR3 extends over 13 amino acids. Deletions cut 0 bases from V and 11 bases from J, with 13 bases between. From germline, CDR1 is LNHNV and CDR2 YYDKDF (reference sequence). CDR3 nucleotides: TGTGCCACCAGCAGAGATCTTTTGGGGTCTGCTTTCTTT. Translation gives CATSRDLLGSAFF. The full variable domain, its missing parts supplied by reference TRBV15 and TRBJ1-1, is DAMVIQNPRYQVTQFGKPVTLSCSQTLNHNVMYWYQQKSSQAPKLLFHYYDKDFNNEADTPDNFQSRRPNTSFCFLDIRSPGLGDTAMYLCATSRDLLGSAFFGQGTRLTVV.